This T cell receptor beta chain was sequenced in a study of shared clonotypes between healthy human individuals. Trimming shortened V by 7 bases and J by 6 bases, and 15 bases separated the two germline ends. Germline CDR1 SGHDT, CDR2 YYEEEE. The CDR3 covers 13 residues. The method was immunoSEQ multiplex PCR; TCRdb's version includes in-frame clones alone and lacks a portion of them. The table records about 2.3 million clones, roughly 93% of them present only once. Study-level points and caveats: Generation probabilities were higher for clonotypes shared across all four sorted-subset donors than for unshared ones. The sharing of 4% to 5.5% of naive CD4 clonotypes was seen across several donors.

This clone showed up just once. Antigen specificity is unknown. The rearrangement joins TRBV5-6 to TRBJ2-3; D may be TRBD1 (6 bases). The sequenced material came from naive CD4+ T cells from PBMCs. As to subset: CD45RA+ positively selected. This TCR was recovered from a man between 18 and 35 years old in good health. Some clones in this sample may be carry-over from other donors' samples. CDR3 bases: TGTGCCAGCCGACAGGTTGAGGGGGATACGCAGTATTTT. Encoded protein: CASRQVEGDTQYF.